This T cell receptor beta chain was recovered during a study of blood T cell repertoires in COVID-19. Measured with immunoSEQ multiplex PCR; TCRdb has only the in-frame clones, and not every one. Here the sample spans approximately 120,000 clones, around 86% being singletons. With 9 bases removed from V and 6 bases from J, the gap between germline ends came to 39 bases. Germline V gene sequence: CDR1 LNHDA, CDR2 SQIVND (reference sequence). The CDR3 loop spans 20 amino acids. This sequence originates from a human donor in a cohort sampled during active COVID-19. The rearrangement uses TRBV19 and TRBJ2-7, with a weak D call TRBD2 (5 bases). Sequenced material: peripheral blood. The DNA of the CDR3 is TGTGCCAGCAACCTCTGTGGGAGTTTTTGGAATTGGGAGAGGGTCTTCGAGCAGTACTTC. Amino acid sequence: CASNLCGSFWNWERVFEQYF.